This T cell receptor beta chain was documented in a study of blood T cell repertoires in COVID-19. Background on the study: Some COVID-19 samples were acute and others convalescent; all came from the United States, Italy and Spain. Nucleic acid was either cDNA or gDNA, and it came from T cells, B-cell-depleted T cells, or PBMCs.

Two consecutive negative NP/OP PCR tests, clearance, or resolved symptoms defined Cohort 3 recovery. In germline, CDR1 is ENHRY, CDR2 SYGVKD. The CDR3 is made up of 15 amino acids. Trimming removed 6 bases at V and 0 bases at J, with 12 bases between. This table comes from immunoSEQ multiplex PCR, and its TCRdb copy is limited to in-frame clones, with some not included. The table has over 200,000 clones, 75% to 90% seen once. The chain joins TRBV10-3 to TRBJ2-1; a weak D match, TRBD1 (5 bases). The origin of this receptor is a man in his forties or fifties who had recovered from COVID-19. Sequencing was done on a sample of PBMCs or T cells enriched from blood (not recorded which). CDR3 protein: CAISQGVSSYNEQFF. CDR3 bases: TGTGCCATCAGCCAGGGTGTCAGCTCCTACAATGAGCAGTTCTTC.